These 24 T cell receptor beta chains were sequenced from one sample in a study of technical replicates of blood from a few donors. Here immunoSEQ multiplex PCR was the method, and the copy in TCRdb shows in-frame clones only, minus some. The sample contains roughly 80,000 clones, approximately 89% of which appear only once. Sequenced input: T cells isolated from PBMCs. These receptors came from a human donor in good health.

The V call is TRBV29-1, the J call TRBJ2-3, with TRBD1 as a possible D gene (5 bases). With 1 base removed from V and 3 bases from J, the gap between germline ends came to 11 bases. The V gene's germline CDR1 is SQVTM and CDR2 ANQGSEA. The CDR3 is made up of 14 amino acids. CDR3 in amino acids: CSVEGQGITDTQYF. The CDR3 nucleotides are TGCAGCGTTGAAGGGCAGGGAATAACAGATACGCAGTATTTT.

The chain links TRBV27 to TRBJ2-1; weak D call: TRBD1 (6 bases). V lost 8 bases to trimming and J lost 8 bases, with 22 bases between them. This CDR3 is 15 amino acids long. Germline assignment: CDR1 MNHEY and CDR2 SMNVEV (reference sequence). The CDR3 spells CASRYRDTAVYEQFF. CDR3 nucleotide sequence: TGTGCCAGCCGATACCGGGACACAGCGGTGTATGAGCAGTTCTTC.

The V and J genes are TRBV14 and TRBJ2-5; possible D gene TRBD2, 6 bases. This CDR3 has 14 amino acids. Germline-derived CDR1 and CDR2 are SGHDN and FVKESK. V was trimmed by 2 bases and J by 5 bases, leaving 12 bases between them. The CDR3: CASSQRERIETQYF. The CDR3 coding sequence is TGTGCCAGCAGCCAACGGGAGCGTATCGAGACCCAGTACTTC.

The chain recombines TRBV7-3 with TRBJ2-3; D is uncertain. V gave up 4 bases and J gave up 0 bases, with 17 bases separating them. In germline, CDR1 is SGHTA, CDR2 FQGTGA. This CDR3 is 17 amino acids long. The CDR3 sequence: CASSSISTVPSTDTQYF. CDR3 DNA: TGTGCCAGCAGCTCCATTTCAACGGTCCCTAGCACAGATACGCAGTATTTT.

V is TRBV5-1 and J is TRBJ2-3, with 11 bases that match TRBD1. The CDR3 covers 17 residues. In germline, CDR1 is SGHRS, CDR2 YFSETQ. Trimming at V came to 0 bases and at J to 1 base, leaving 4 bases not matched to a gene. The CDR3 region is CASSLGTGGAGTDTQYF. As DNA, the CDR3 is TGCGCCAGCAGCTTGGGGACAGGGGGCGCGGGCACAGATACGCAGTATTTT.

This clone was detected once. The V gene is TRBV7-2, the J gene TRBJ2-2; TRBD2 matches 7 bases. V lost 5 bases to trimming and J lost 2 bases; unmatched junction nucleotides: 5. This CDR3 contains 15 residues. Germline CDR1 is SGHTA and CDR2 is FQGNSA. The CDR3: CASSLSGVNTGELFF. The DNA for the CDR3 is TGTGCCAGCAGCCTCAGCGGGGTCAACACCGGGGAGCTGTTTTTT.

This rearrangement joins TRBV4-3 to TRBJ2-7; D not resolved. Germline values: CDR1 LGHNA, CDR2 YSLEER. V lost 1 base to trimming and J lost 2 bases, with 12 bases between them. The CDR3 is 15 amino acids. CDR3 sequence: CASSQALPVTYEQYF. The CDR3 DNA is TGCGCCAGCAGCCAAGCTCTACCGGTGACCTACGAGCAGTACTTC.

The chain recombines TRBV5-4 with TRBJ2-5, with unresolved D. This CDR3 is built from 14 residues. V lost 0 bases and J lost 2, with 8 bases in between. Germline V gives CDR1 SGHNT, CDR2 YYREEE (reference sequence). CDR3 amino acids: CASSLVGSQETQYF. The CDR3 DNA sequence: TGTGCCAGCAGCTTGGTGGGCAGTCAAGAGACCCAGTACTTC. Full variable domain (outside the CDR3, taken from reference TRBV5-4 and TRBJ2-5): ETGVTQSPTHLIKTRGQQVTLRCSSQSGHNTVSWYQQALGQGPQFIFQYYREEENGRGNFPPRFSGLQFPNYSSELNVNALELDDSALYLCASSLVGSQETQYFGPGTRLLVL.

The rearrangement joins TRBV7-2 to TRBJ2-7; 7 nucleotides align to TRBD2. The CDR3 has 14 amino acids. J lost 0 bases, V lost 5 bases, and 4 bases had no gene match. Germline CDR1 and CDR2: SGHTA and FQGNSA. CDR3 loop: CASSRDYVSYEQYF. The CDR3 coding sequence is TGTGCCAGCAGCCGGGACTACGTCTCCTACGAGCAGTACTTC.

V gene TRBV7-8 combines with J gene TRBJ2-7, with 9 bases that match TRBD1. The CDR3 extends over 13 amino acids. J lost 7 bases, V lost 5 bases, and 6 bases had no gene match. Looked up from germline, CDR1 is SGHVS and CDR2 is FQNEAQ. The CDR3 nucleotides read TGTGCCAGCAGCGGAGGACAGGGGAGGGAGCAGTACTTC. Encoded protein: CASSGGQGREQYF.

The chain carries TRBV7-3 and TRBJ2-2, with a weak D call TRBD2 (5 bases). CDR1 is SGHTA and CDR2 is FQGTGA in the germline V gene. This CDR3 spans 16 amino acids. With 5 bases removed from V and 0 bases from J, the gap between germline ends came to 13 bases. CDR3 loop: CASSPRGEPNTGELFF. The CDR3 DNA reads as TGTGCCAGCAGCCCCCGGGGAGAGCCGAACACCGGGGAGCTGTTTTTT. The complete variable domain, with remaining parts taken from reference TRBV7-3 and TRBJ2-2, reads GAGVSQTPSNKVTEKGKYVELRCDPISGHTALYWYRQSLGQGPEFLIYFQGTGAADDSGLPNDRFFAVRPEGSVSTLKIQRTERGDSAVYLCASSPRGEPNTGELFFGEGSRLTVL.

J is TRBJ2-7 and V is TRBV7-2, with 8 bases matching TRBD2. Germline CDR1 reads SGHTA; CDR2 reads FQGNSA. J was trimmed by 2 bases and V by 1 base; bases with no gene match: 4. The CDR3 consists of 15 residues. The CDR3 protein is CASSLEPGGPYEQYF. CDR3 nucleotides: TGTGCCAGCAGCTTAGAACCGGGAGGGCCCTACGAGCAGTACTTC.

CDR3 in amino acids: CSVEVAGISTEAFF. CDR3 nucleotides: TGCAGCGTTGAAGTTGCAGGGATTAGCACTGAAGCTTTCTTT. The chain uses TRBV29-1 and TRBJ1-1; perhaps TRBD1 as D (5 bases). V was pared by 1 base and J by 4 bases, with 13 bases between. The CDR3 length is 14 residues. Per the germline V gene, CDR1 is SQVTM and CDR2 is ANQGSEA.

The gene calls are TRBV11-2 and TRBJ2-5; perhaps TRBD2 as D (6 bases). Germline values: CDR1 SGHAT, CDR2 FQNNGV. The CDR3 covers 18 residues. Trimming took 1 base from V and 1 from J, leaving 19 bases between them. CDR3 coding DNA: TGTGCCAGCAGCTTAGCTGGGACTTCGGTTTGGGGCCAAGAGACCCAGTACTTC. As protein: CASSLAGTSVWGQETQYF. The full variable domain, its missing parts supplied by reference TRBV11-2 and TRBJ2-5, is EAGVAQSPRYKIIEKRQSVAFWCNPISGHATLYWYQQILGQGPKLLIQFQNNGVVDDSQLPKDRFSAERLKGVDSTLKIQPAKLEDSAVYLCASSLAGTSVWGQETQYFGPGTRLLVL.

The chain recombines TRBV30 with TRBJ2-1, with TRBD2 as a possible D gene (7 bases). The CDR3 is 13 amino acids. Germline CDR1 and CDR2: GTSNPN and SVGIG (reference sequence). Trimming took 4 bases from V and 3 from J, leaving 10 bases between them. CDR3 coding DNA: TGTGCCTGGAAAGGGGGGGGCTACAATGAGCAGTTCTTC. The encoded protein is CAWKGGGYNEQFF.

The chain joins TRBV6-5 to TRBJ2-7, with TRBD1 matching over 7 bases. Germline V lookup: CDR1 MNHEY, CDR2 SVGAGI. V shed 6 bases, J shed 4 bases, and the junction held 12 bases outside the gene matches. There are 15 residues in the CDR3. In nucleotides, the CDR3 is TGTGCCAGCAGACCCGGGACAGCCGGAGGTTACGAGCAGTACTTC. This codes for CASRPGTAGGYEQYF.

The chain combines TRBV10-2 with TRBJ2-7, with a possible D match to TRBD2 (5 bases). CDR3 size: 18 residues. The V gene lost 0 bases and the J gene lost 0 bases, with 18 bases spanning the gap. Germline CDR1 WSHSY, CDR2 SAAADI. The CDR3 here is CASSESGITIGSSYEQYF. The DNA for the CDR3 is TGCGCCAGCAGTGAGTCGGGGATTACAATAGGGAGCTCCTACGAGCAGTACTTC.

The chain has TRBV5-4 and TRBJ2-7, with 7 nucleotides matching TRBD2. V trimming: 2 bases; J trimming: 4 bases; junction bases outside the gene matches: 6. Germline CDR1 reads SGHNT; CDR2 reads YYREEE (reference sequence). The CDR3 contains 14 residues. The CDR3 nucleotides are TGTGCCAGCAGCTTCTTCGGCGGGGGTTACGAGCAGTACTTC. Encoded protein: CASSFFGGGYEQYF.

The J gene is TRBJ1-1, the V gene TRBV6-1; D gene unclear. The length of the CDR3 is 13 residues. Germline CDR1 is MNHNS and CDR2 is SASEGT. Trimming left V 3 bases short and J 1 base short, with 6 bases between. The CDR3 sequence: CASSDQWNTEAFF. CDR3 coding DNA: TGTGCCAGCAGTGATCAGTGGAACACTGAAGCTTTCTTT.

This rearrangement joins TRBV19 to TRBJ2-3, with TRBD1 matching over 7 bases. Germline lookup yields CDR1 LNHDA and CDR2 SQIVND (reference sequence). This CDR3 spans 14 amino acids. V trimming: 8 bases; J trimming: 3 bases; junction bases outside the gene matches: 8. In nucleotides, the CDR3 is TGTGCCAGTGGCCAGGGGGTTGGGACAGATACGCAGTATTTT. This codes for CASGQGVGTDTQYF.

This clone was seen just once. The chain combines TRBV6-5 with TRBJ2-7, with D maybe TRBD2 (6 bases). The germline V gene encodes CDR1 MNHEY and CDR2 SVGAGI. The CDR3 covers 14 residues. V shed 2 bases and J shed 0 bases, with 8 bases lying between them. In DNA form, the CDR3 reads TGTGCCAGCAGTTACGGAGGGGACTCCTACGAGCAGTACTTC. This gives the protein CASSYGGDSYEQYF.

The chain employs TRBV6-4 and TRBJ1-5; D uncertain. Per germline, CDR1 MRHNA and CDR2 SNTAGT. This CDR3 region has 15 residues. V lost 2 bases to trimming and J lost 11 bases, with 19 bases between them. The CDR3 protein is CASSDRGIWLGSQHF. The CDR3 bases are TGTGCCAGCAGTGACCGGGGTATTTGGTTAGGTTCCCAGCATTTT.

V is TRBV6-5 and J is TRBJ1-1, with D possibly TRBD1 on 5 matching bases. V was pared by 8 bases and J by 5 bases, with 12 bases between. CDR1 MNHEY and CDR2 SVGAGI come from the germline V gene. The CDR3 consists of 12 residues. The DNA for the CDR3 is TGTGCCAGCCGGGGGGTATGGACTGAAGCTTTCTTT. The encoded protein is CASRGVWTEAFF.

The chain recombines TRBV5-6 with TRBJ1-2; tentatively, D is TRBD1 (5 bases). Germline V gene lookup returns CDR1 SGHDT and CDR2 YYEEEE. The length of the CDR3 is 15 residues. With 0 bases removed from V and 2 bases from J, the gap between germline ends came to 11 bases. CDR3 DNA: TGTGCCAGCAGCTTGGAACGACAGTTAAACTATGGCTACACCTTC. This gives the protein CASSLERQLNYGYTF.